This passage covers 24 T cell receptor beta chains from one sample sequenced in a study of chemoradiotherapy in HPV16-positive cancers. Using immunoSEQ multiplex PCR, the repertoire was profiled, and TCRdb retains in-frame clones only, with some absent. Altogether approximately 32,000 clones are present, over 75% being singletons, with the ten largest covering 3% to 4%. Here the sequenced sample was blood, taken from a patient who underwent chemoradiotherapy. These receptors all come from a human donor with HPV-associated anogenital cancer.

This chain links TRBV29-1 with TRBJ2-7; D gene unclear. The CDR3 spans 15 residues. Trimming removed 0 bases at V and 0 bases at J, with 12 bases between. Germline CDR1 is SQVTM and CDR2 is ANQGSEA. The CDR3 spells CSVEEGERSSYEQYF. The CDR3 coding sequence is TGCAGCGTTGAAGAAGGCGAGAGGTCCTCCTACGAGCAGTACTTC.

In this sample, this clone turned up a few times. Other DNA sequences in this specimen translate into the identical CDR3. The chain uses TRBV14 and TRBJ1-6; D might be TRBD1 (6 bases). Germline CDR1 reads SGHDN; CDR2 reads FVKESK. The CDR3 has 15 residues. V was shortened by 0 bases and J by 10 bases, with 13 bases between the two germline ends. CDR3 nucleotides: TGTGCCAGCAGCCAAGATCCCCAGGGGAAATCACCCCTCCACTTT. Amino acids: CASSQDPQGKSPLHF. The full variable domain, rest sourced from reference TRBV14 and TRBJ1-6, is EAGVTQFPSHSVIEKGQTVTLRCDPISGHDNLYWYRRVMGKEIKFLLHFVKESKQDESGMPNNRFLAERTGGTYSTLKVQPAELEDSGVYFCASSQDPQGKSPLHFGNGTRLTVT.

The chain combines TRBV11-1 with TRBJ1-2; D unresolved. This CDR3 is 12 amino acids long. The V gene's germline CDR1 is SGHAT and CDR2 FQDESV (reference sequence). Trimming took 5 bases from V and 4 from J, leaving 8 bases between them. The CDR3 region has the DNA TGTGCCAGCAGCCGAAGCTCCTATGGCTACACCTTC. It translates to CASSRSSYGYTF. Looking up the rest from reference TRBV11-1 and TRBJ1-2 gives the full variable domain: EAEVAQSPRYKITEKSQAVAFWCDPISGHATLYWYRQILGQGPELLVQFQDESVVDDSQLPKDRFSAERLKGVDSTLKIQPAELGDSAMYLCASSRSSYGYTFGSGTRLTVV.

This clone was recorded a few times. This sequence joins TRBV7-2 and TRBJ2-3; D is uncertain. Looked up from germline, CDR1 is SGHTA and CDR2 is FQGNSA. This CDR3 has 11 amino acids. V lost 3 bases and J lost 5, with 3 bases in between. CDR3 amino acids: CASSFEDTQYF. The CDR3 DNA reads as TGTGCCAGCAGCTTTGAAGATACGCAGTATTTT.

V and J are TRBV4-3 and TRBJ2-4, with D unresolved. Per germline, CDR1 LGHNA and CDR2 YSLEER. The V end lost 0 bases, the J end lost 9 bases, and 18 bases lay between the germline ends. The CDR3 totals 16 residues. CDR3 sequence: CASSQEATWAPSIQYF. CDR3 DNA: TGCGCCAGCAGCCAAGAAGCTACTTGGGCACCAAGCATTCAGTACTTC.

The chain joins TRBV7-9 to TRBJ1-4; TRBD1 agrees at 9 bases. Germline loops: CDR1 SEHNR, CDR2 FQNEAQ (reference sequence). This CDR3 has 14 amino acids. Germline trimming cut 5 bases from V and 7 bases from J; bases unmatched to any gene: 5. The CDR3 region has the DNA TGTGCCAGCAGCACAGACAGGGGGACTGAAAAACTGTTTTTT. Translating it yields CASSTDRGTEKLFF.

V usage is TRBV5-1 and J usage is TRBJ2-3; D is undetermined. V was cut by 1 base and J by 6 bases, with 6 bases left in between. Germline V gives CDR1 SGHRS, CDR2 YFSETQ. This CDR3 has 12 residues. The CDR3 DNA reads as TGCGCCAGCAGCTTGATGGAGGATACGCAGTATTTT. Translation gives CASSLMEDTQYF.

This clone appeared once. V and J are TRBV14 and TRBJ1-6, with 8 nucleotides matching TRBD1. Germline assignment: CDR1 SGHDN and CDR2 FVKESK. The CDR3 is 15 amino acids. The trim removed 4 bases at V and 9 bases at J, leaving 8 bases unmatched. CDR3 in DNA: TGTGCCAGCAGCCCCGACAGGGGCTGGGGTTCACCCCTCCACTTT. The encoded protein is CASSPDRGWGSPLHF.

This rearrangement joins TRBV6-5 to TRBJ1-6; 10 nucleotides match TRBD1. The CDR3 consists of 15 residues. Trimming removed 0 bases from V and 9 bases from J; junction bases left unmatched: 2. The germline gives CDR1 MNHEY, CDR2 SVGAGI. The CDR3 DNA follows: TGTGCCAGCAGTTACTCCGGGACAGGGGTTTCACCCCTCCACTTT. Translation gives CASSYSGTGVSPLHF.

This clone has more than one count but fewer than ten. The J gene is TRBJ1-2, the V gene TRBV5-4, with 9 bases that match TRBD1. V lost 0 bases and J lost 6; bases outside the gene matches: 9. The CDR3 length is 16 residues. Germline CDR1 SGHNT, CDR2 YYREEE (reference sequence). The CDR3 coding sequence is TGTGCCAGCAGCTTGGATTTTCAGGACAGGGGACATGGCTACACCTTC. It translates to CASSLDFQDRGHGYTF.

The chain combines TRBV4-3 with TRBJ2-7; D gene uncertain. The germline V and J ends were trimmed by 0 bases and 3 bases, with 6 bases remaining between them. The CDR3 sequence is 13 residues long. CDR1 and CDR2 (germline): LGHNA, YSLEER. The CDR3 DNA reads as TGCGCCAGCAGCCAAGACGCAGGCTACGAGCAGTACTTC. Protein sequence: CASSQDAGYEQYF.

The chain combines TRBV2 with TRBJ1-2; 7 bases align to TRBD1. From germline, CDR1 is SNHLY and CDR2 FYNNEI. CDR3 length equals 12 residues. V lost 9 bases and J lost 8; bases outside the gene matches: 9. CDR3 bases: TGTGCCAGAGAGGGGGCAGAGGGGGGCTACACCTTC. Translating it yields CAREGAEGGYTF.

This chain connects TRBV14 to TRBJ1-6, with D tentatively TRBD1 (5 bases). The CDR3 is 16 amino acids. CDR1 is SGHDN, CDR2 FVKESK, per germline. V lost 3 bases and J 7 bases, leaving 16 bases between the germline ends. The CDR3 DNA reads TGTGCCAGCAGCCACCGAGTGGGGACGGGGAATTCACCCCTCCACTTT. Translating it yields CASSHRVGTGNSPLHF. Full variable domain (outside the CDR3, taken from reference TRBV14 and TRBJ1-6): EAGVTQFPSHSVIEKGQTVTLRCDPISGHDNLYWYRRVMGKEIKFLLHFVKESKQDESGMPNNRFLAERTGGTYSTLKVQPAELEDSGVYFCASSHRVGTGNSPLHFGNGTRLTVT.

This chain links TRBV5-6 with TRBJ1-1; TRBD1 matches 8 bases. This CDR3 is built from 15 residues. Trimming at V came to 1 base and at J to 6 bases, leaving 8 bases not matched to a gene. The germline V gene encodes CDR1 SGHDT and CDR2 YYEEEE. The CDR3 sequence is CASSLPNRGGPEAFF. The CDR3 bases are TGTGCCAGCAGCTTGCCGAACAGGGGGGGCCCTGAAGCTTTCTTT. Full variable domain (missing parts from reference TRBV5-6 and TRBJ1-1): DAGVTQSPTHLIKTRGQQVTLRCSPKSGHDTVSWYQQALGQGPQFIFQYYEEEERQRGNFPDRFSGHQFPNYSSELNVNALLLGDSALYLCASSLPNRGGPEAFFGQGTRLTVV.

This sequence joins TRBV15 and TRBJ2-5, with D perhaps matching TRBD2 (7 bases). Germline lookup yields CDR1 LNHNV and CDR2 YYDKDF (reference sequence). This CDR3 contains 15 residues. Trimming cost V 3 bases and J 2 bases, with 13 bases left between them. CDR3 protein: CATSSSRGGQETQYF. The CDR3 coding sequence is TGTGCCACCAGCAGCTCGAGGGGGGGTCAAGAGACCCAGTACTTC.

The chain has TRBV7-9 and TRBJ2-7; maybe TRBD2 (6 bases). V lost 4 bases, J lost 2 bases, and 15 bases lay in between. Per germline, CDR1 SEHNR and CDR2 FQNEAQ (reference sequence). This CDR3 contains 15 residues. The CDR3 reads CASSSGLGETYEQYF. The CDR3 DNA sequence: TGTGCCAGCAGCTCGGGACTGGGGGAGACCTACGAGCAGTACTTC.

The CDR3, as DNA: TGCGCCAGCAGTGAGGGAACAGGGGGCGTGAGAGTCAATAATTCACCCCTCCACTTT. This gives the protein CASSEGTGGVRVNNSPLHF. This sequence joins TRBV10-2 and TRBJ1-6, with 9 bases that match TRBD1. The V segment lost 2 bases and the J segment 5 bases; nucleotides outside the gene matches: 13. Per the germline V gene, CDR1 is WSHSY and CDR2 is SAAADI. The CDR3 is 19 amino acids.

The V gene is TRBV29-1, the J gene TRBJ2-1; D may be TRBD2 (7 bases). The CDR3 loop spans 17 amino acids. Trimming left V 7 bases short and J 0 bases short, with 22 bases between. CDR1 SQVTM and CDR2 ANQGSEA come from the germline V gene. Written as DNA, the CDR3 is TGCAGCGCACTGGGTTGGGGGGGCCAGAGCTCCTACAATGAGCAGTTCTTC. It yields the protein CSALGWGGQSSYNEQFF.

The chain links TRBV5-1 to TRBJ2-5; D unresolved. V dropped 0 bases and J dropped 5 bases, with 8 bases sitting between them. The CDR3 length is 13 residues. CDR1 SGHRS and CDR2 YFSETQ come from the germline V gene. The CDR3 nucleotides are TGCGCCAGCAGCTTGGCCAGATGGGAGACCCAGTACTTC. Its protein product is CASSLARWETQYF.

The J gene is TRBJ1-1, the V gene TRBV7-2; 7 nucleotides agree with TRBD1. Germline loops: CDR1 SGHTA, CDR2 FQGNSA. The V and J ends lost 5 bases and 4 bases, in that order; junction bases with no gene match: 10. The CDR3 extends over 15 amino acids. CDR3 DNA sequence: TGTGCCAGCAGCAAGAGCAAACAGGGGAGCACTGAAGCTTTCTTT. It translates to CASSKSKQGSTEAFF.

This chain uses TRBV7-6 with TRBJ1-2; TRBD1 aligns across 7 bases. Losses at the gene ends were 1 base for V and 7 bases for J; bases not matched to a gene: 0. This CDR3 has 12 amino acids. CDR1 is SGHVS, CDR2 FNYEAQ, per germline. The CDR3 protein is CASSLGTGGYTF. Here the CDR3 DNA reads TGTGCCAGCAGCTTAGGGACAGGTGGCTACACCTTC. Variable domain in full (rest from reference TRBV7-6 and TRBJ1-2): GAGVSQSPRYKVTKRGQDVALRCDPISGHVSLYWYRQALGQGPEFLTYFNYEAQQDKSGLPNDRFSAERPEGSISTLTIQRTEQRDSAMYRCASSLGTGGYTFGSGTRLTVV.

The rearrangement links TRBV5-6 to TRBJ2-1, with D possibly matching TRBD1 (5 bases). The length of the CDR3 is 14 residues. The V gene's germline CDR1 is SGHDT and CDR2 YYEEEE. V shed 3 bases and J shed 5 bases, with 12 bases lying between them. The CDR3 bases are TGTGCCAGCAGCTGGGGCCGGAACCACAATGAGCAGTTCTTC. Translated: CASSWGRNHNEQFF. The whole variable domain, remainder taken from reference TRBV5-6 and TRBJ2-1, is DAGVTQSPTHLIKTRGQQVTLRCSPKSGHDTVSWYQQALGQGPQFIFQYYEEEERQRGNFPDRFSGHQFPNYSSELNVNALLLGDSALYLCASSWGRNHNEQFFGPGTRLTVL.

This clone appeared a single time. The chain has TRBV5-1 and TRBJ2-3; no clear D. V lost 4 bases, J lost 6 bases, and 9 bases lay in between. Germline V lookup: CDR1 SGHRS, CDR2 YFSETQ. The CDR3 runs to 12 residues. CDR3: CASSLLQDTQYF. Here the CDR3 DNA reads TGCGCCAGCAGCCTGTTGCAGGATACGCAGTATTTT.

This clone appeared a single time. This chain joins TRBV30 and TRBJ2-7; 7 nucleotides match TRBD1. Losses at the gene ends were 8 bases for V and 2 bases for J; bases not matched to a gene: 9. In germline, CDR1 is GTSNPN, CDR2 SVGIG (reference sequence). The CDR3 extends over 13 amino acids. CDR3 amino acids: CAGSGTATYEQYF. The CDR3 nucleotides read TGTGCCGGATCCGGGACAGCTACCTACGAGCAGTACTTC.